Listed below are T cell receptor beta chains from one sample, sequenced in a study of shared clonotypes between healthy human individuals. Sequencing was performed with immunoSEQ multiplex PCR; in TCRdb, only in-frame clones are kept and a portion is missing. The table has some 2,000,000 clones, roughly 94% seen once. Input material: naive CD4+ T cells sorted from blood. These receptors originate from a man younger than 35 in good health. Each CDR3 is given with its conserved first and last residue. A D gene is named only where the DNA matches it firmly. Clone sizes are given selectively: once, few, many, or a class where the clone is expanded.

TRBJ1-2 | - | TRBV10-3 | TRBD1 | TGTGCCATCAGTGAAGGGACAGACTCCAAGTCTGGCTACACCTTC | CAISEGTDSKSGYTF
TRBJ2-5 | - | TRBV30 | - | TGTGCCTGGAGTTTCAGACAGGGAGGAGAGACCCAGTACTTC | CAWSFRQGGETQYF
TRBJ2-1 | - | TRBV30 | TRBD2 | TGTGCCTGGAGGACGGGACTAGCGGGAGGCTTCAATGAGCAGTTCTTC | CAWRTGLAGGFNEQFF
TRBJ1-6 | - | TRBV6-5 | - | TGTGCCAGCGTCCTAAACGTCGGCTATAATTCACCCCTCCACTTT | CASVLNVGYNSPLHF
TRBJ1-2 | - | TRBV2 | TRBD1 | TGTGCCAGCAGAGGGGACAGCTCTAACTATGGCTACACCTTC | CASRGDSSNYGYTF
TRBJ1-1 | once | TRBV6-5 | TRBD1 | TGTGCCAGCAGTTCGGGACAGCAAGTTACTGAAGCTTTCTTT | CASSSGQQVTEAFF
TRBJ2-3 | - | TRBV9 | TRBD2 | TGTGCCAGCAGCGTAGGAGCGGGAGGGCCAGATACGCAGTATTTT | CASSVGAGGPDTQYF
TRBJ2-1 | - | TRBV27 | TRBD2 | TGTGCCAGCAGTTTGGCGGGGGGCCAATTATTCTCCTACAATGAGCAGTTCTTC | CASSLAGGQLFSYNEQFF
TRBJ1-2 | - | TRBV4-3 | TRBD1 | TGCGCCAGCAGCCAATTTGGACAGGGGGCTTCGGGGAACTATGGCTACACCTTC | CASSQFGQGASGNYGYTF
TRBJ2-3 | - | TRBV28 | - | TGTGCCAGCACCCCTTCCGACCGGACAGGCACAGATACGCAGTATTTT | CASTPSDRTGTDTQYF
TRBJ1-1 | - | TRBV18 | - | TGTGCCAGCTCACCAACCCCGAACACTGAAGCTTTCTTT | CASSPTPNTEAFF
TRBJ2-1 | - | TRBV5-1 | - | TGCGCCAGCAGCTCCGAAGGGGCGACCTACAATGAGCAGTTCTTC | CASSSEGATYNEQFF
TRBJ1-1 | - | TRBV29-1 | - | TGCAGCGTTGGTCGCGGGAACACTGAAGCTTTCTTT | CSVGRGNTEAFF
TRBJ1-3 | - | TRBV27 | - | TGTGCCAGCAGTTTAACCCCTGGAAACACCATATATTTT | CASSLTPGNTIYF
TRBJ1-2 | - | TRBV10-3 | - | TGTGCCACCGACAGATCTGCTATGGGTGGCTACACCTTC | CATDRSAMGGYTF
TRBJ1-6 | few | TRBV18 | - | TGTGCCAGCTCACCACTCGCCCAACAGTCACCCCTCCACTTT | CASSPLAQQSPLHF
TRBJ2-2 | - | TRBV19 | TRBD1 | TGTGCCAGTAGTATATACCAACCGGGACAGGGATACACCGGGGAGCTGTTTTTT | CASSIYQPGQGYTGELFF
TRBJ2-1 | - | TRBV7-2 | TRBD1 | TGTGCCAGCAGCGGACAGGCCTCCTACAATGAGCAGTTCTTC | CASSGQASYNEQFF
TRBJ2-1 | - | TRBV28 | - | TGTGCCAGCAGTTATAATCCGGGACAAGAATACAATGAGCAGTTCTTC | CASSYNPGQEYNEQFF
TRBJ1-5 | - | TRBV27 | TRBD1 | TGTGCCAGCATTAATCTGACAGGGCTTCGCCAGCCCCAGCATTTT | CASINLTGLRQPQHF